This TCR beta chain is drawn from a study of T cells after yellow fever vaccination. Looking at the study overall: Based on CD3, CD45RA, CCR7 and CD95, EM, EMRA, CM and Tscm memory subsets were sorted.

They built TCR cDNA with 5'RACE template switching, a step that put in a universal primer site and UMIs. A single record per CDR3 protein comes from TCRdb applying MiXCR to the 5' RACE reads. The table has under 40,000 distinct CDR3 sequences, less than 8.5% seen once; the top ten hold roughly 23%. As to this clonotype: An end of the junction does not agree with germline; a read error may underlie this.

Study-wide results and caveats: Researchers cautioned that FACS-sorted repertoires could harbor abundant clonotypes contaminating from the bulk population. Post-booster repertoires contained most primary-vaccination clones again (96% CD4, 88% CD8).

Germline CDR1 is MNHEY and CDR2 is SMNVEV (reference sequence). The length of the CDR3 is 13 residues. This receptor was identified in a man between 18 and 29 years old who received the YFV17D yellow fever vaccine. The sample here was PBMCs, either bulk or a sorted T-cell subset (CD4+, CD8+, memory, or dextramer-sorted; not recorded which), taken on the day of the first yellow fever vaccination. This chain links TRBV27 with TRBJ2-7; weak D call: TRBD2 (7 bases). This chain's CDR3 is CASSLKRGAALWF. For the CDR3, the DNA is TGTGCCAGCAGTTTAAAACGGGGGGCGGCTCTTTGGTTC.